This is a list of T cell receptor beta chains from one sample in a study of Tregs in tolerant kidney transplant recipients. Data came from immunoSEQ multiplex PCR; TCRdb stores just in-frame clones and leaves some out. The data show under 95,000 clones, approximately 90% seen once. The sample was Tregs from blood, taken before the transplant. The receptors were gathered from a human donor who received a combined kidney and bone marrow transplant. Both conserved end residues are part of each CDR3. D genes are given only for firm matches. Not all rows give a size; the values are once, few, many and, for expanded clones, a class.

J gene,clone size,V gene,D gene,CDR3 DNA,CDR3 protein
TRBJ1-3,-,TRBV5-1,-,TGCGCCAGCAGCTTGGTCGGGGAGGAGGGAAACACCATATATTTT,CASSLVGEEGNTIYF
TRBJ2-3,-,TRBV4-2,TRBD2,TGTGCCAGCAGCCAGAAGGCTAGCGGGATATCGGATACGCAGTATTTT,CASSQKASGISDTQYF
TRBJ2-2,-,TRBV4-3,TRBD2,TGCGCCAGCAGCCAAGACCGGAGCGGGAGGGCCGGGGAGCTGTTTTTT,CASSQDRSGRAGELFF
TRBJ2-1,-,TRBV7-3,-,TGTGCCAGCAGCTTAAGGAGGACCAGCTCCTACAATGAGCAGTTCTTC,CASSLRRTSSYNEQFF
TRBJ2-7,-,TRBV30,-,TGTGCCTGGAGTGCTATCTCAGGGTTCAGTAACTTC,CAWSAISGFSNF
TRBJ1-2,few,TRBV7-2,TRBD1,TGTGCCAGCACCCGGGACAGTTATGGCTACACCTTC,CASTRDSYGYTF
TRBJ2-7,-,TRBV7-2,TRBD1,TGTGCCAGCAGCTTAGGCAGGGGGCGCTCCTACGAGCAGTACTTC,CASSLGRGRSYEQYF
TRBJ2-7,-,TRBV11-3,TRBD2,TGTGCCAGCAGCTCCGGAGCGGGAGCGACCTACGAGCAGTACTTC,CASSSGAGATYEQYF
TRBJ1-4,once,TRBV19,TRBD1,TGTGCCAGTAGTATACCCGGGACAGGGCGTGAAAAACTGTTTTTT,CASSIPGTGREKLFF
TRBJ2-1,-,TRBV27,TRBD2,TGTGCCAGCAGTCTCCAGACTAGCGGGAGCGGGGAGCAGTTCTTC,CASSLQTSGSGEQFF
TRBJ1-2,-,TRBV7-9,-,TGTGCCAGCAGCTTAACGATGGGCACCTATGGCTACACCTTC,CASSLTMGTYGYTF
TRBJ1-5,-,TRBV10-2,-,TGCGCCAGCAGTGAGCATCGGGGTAGCAATCAGCCCCAGCATTTT,CASSEHRGSNQPQHF
TRBJ1-2,once,TRBV7-9,-,TGTGCCAGCAGCTTTTTCGCAGGCCGTGGCTACACCTTC,CASSFFAGRGYTF
TRBJ2-1,-,TRBV5-1,-,TGCGCCAGCAGCTTGCTAGACGCCCCCCCGAAGTTCTTC,CASSLLDAPPKFF
TRBJ2-5,-,TRBV11-2,-,TGTGCCAGCAGCCCTGGTTACCAAGAGACCCAGTACTTC,CASSPGYQETQYF
TRBJ1-2,-,TRBV10-3,-,TGTGCCATCAGCGGGGGCCGCCCTAACTATGGCTACACCTTC,CAISGGRPNYGYTF
TRBJ2-2,-,TRBV14,TRBD2,TGTGCCAGCAGCGTCGAGACTAGCGGGACGAACACCGGGGAGCTGTTTTTT,CASSVETSGTNTGELFF
TRBJ2-1,-,TRBV11-1,-,TGTGCCAGCAGCTTAGGCGTGGGGGCGGTCTACAATGAGCAGTTCTTC,CASSLGVGAVYNEQFF
TRBJ2-3,-,TRBV14,TRBD2,TGTGCCAGCAGCCAAGGTAAACTAGCGGGAGTGGATACGCAGTATTTT,CASSQGKLAGVDTQYF
TRBJ2-1,-,TRBV19,-,TGTGCCAGTAGTATGGTACAGGGTCTTGAGAATGAGCAGTTCTTC,CASSMVQGLENEQFF
TRBJ2-1,-,TRBV5-1,TRBD1,TGCGCCAGCAGTTCTCAGGGGGCCGCCAATGAGCAGTTCTTC,CASSSQGAANEQFF
TRBJ2-1,-,TRBV5-1,-,TGCGCCAGCAGCCCGGATGGAGGGGGTAGCTACAATGAGCAGTTCTTC,CASSPDGGGSYNEQFF
TRBJ1-2,-,TRBV4-3,TRBD1,TGCGCCAGCAGCCGAGACAGGGGTTATGGCTACACCTTC,CASSRDRGYGYTF
TRBJ1-1,-,TRBV27,-,TGTGCCAGCAGTCCCCCGGGGTGGACTGAAGCTTTCTTT,CASSPPGWTEAFF
TRBJ2-3,-,TRBV28,-,TGTGCCAGCAGTTTTGTGTCTAGCACAGATACGCAGTATTTT,CASSFVSSTDTQYF
TRBJ1-2,-,TRBV10-3,-,TGTGCCATCAGTGAAGGGGCCCAGAGGGCCTATGGCTACACCTTC,CAISEGAQRAYGYTF
TRBJ2-1,-,TRBV12-5,TRBD2,TGTGCTAGTGGTTCCTCGACTAGCTCCGATACCTACAATGAGCAGTTCTTC,CASGSSTSSDTYNEQFF
TRBJ2-7,once,TRBV5-1,-,TGCGCCAGCAGCTTGGAGCGGGCCCCTGGGGAGCAGTACTTC,CASSLERAPGEQYF
TRBJ1-4,-,TRBV15,TRBD1,TGTGCCACCAGCGAAAGGGACAGGGGAGGAAATGAAAAACTGTTTTTT,CATSERDRGGNEKLFF
TRBJ2-5,-,TRBV18,-,TGTGCCAGCTCACCACTAGAAGGGACGTTCGAGACCCAGTACTTC,CASSPLEGTFETQYF
TRBJ2-5,-,TRBV7-7,-,TGTGCTAGCAGCTTAGGGCGGGGCCAAGAGACCCAGTACTTC,CASSLGRGQETQYF
TRBJ1-2,once,TRBV29-1,-,TGCAGCGTCGACTGGGACCGGGGGGTTGGGGGCTACACCTTC,CSVDWDRGVGGYTF
TRBJ2-1,-,TRBV27,TRBD2,TGTGCCAGCAGTCCTCCGGCGGGGGGATACAATGAGCAGTTCTTC,CASSPPAGGYNEQFF
TRBJ2-1,-,TRBV27,TRBD2,TGTGCCAGCAGTCCATTTAGCGGGAGGACCATCAACTACAATGAGCAGTTCTTC,CASSPFSGRTINYNEQFF
TRBJ2-3,-,TRBV5-6,-,TGTGCCAGCAGCACCACAGATACGCAGTATTTT,CASSTTDTQYF
TRBJ2-7,-,TRBV6-1,-,TGTGCCAGCAGTCAAGAGTTCCCCTACGAGCAGTACTTC,CASSQEFPYEQYF
TRBJ2-1,-,TRBV28,TRBD2,TGTGCCAGTTCGACCGGTAGCGGGACTCGGGGTGAGCAGTTCTTC,CASSTGSGTRGEQFF
TRBJ2-4,-,TRBV10-1,TRBD2,TGCGCCAGCAGTGAGTGGCCCCGGAGAGCGGGAGGGACCAAAAACATTCAGTACTTC,CASSEWPRRAGGTKNIQYF
TRBJ2-7,-,TRBV14,-,TGTGCCAGCAGCCAAGCGTGGTACGAGCAGTACTTC,CASSQAWYEQYF
TRBJ2-7,-,TRBV18,TRBD2,TGTGCCAGCTCACCACGGCGGGAGATCGGAAACGAGCAGTACTTC,CASSPRREIGNEQYF
TRBJ2-7,-,TRBV7-2,-,TGTGCCAGCAGCTTCGGACAACATTCCTACGAGCAGTACTTC,CASSFGQHSYEQYF
TRBJ1-2,-,TRBV29-1,-,TGCAGCGTCCCGGGACACAACTATGGCTACACCTTC,CSVPGHNYGYTF
TRBJ2-6,-,TRBV5-1,-,TGCGCCAGCAGCGAGGAGTTAGCTGGGGCCAACGTCCTGACTTTC,CASSEELAGANVLTF
TRBJ2-2,-,TRBV28,-,TGTGCCAGCAGCCTCTCTTTCGGGACAAATACCGGGGAGCTGTTTTTT,CASSLSFGTNTGELFF